Below, 23 T cell receptor beta chains from the same sample are listed, as sequenced in a study of T cell changes during pregnancy in multiple sclerosis. The table came from immunoSEQ multiplex PCR; TCRdb's copy has only in-frame clones and leaves some out. The table lists about 73,000 clones, almost 95% of them singletons. The source was peripheral blood, collected in the third trimester of pregnancy. These TCRs come from a female donor in good health, enrolled as a control in a pregnancy study.

V is TRBV21-1 and J is TRBJ2-2; TRBD1 reflects the table's D call only, with no check against the DNA. TRBV21-1 is described as a pseudogene. The CDR3 extends over 11 amino acids. CDR3 loop: CASSQIGELFF. CDR3 DNA: TGTGCCAGCAGCCAGATCGGGGAGCTGTTTTTT.

This clone was recorded once. The V and J genes are TRBV25-1 and TRBJ2-5; a weak D match, TRBD2 (7 bases). Germline CDR1 and CDR2: MGHDK and SYGVNS. The CDR3 loop spans 13 amino acids. V was cut by 10 bases and J by 3 bases, with 15 bases left in between. The CDR3 DNA reads TGTGCCACTTTTGGGGGGGCTGAAGAGACCCAGTACTTC. Translating it yields CATFGGAEETQYF.

V gene TRBV6-1 combines with J gene TRBJ2-1; 14 bases line up with TRBD2. This CDR3 has 14 amino acids. The germline V gene has CDR1 MNHNS and CDR2 SASEGT. With V trimmed by 6 bases and J by 8 bases, 3 bases remained unmatched. The DNA for the CDR3 is TGTGCCAGCAGGGGGACTAGCGGGGGCTATGAGCAGTTCTTC. Translating gives CASRGTSGGYEQFF.

The CDR3 nucleotides read TGTGCCAGCAGCTTAGGGGGGACAGAGAATGAAAAACTGTTTTTT. It codes for CASSLGGTENEKLFF. The chain carries TRBV13 and TRBJ1-4, with 7 positions matching TRBD1. V was pared by 0 bases and J by 5 bases, with 3 bases of the junction left unmatched. Germline lookup yields CDR1 PRHDT and CDR2 FYEKMQ (reference sequence). The CDR3 consists of 15 residues. Full variable domain (remainder filled in from reference TRBV13 and TRBJ1-4): AAGVIQSPRHLIKEKRETATLKCYPIPRHDTVYWYQQGPGQDPQFLISFYEKMQSDKGSIPDRFSAQQFSDYHSELNMSSLELGDSALYFCASSLGGTENEKLFFGSGTQLSVL.

This clone was seen a single time. The chain combines TRBV28 with TRBJ2-6; 8 bases align to TRBD1. The CDR3 is 16 residues long. V lost 10 bases to trimming and J lost 0 bases; unmatched junction nucleotides: 8. Germline values: CDR1 MDHEN, CDR2 SYDVKM. The CDR3 loop is CATSTGAHSGANVLTF. CDR3 coding DNA: TGTGCCACCTCGACAGGGGCCCACTCTGGGGCCAACGTCCTGACTTTC.

This clone has a single count. The rearrangement links TRBV27 to TRBJ2-2; the match to TRBD1 covers 8 bases. The CDR3 consists of 18 residues. Trimming took 6 bases from V and 6 from J; bases not matched to a gene: 18. Germline CDR1 is MNHEY and CDR2 is SMNVEV (reference sequence). The CDR3: CASSETGRGRFKAGELFF. DNA of the CDR3: TGTGCCAGCAGCGAAACGGGCAGGGGGCGATTTAAGGCCGGGGAGCTGTTTTTT.

V and J are TRBV4-1 and TRBJ2-1, with D perhaps TRBD1 (6 bases). CDR3 length: 13 amino acids. V was pared by 8 bases and J by 7 bases, with 15 bases between. Germline CDR1 reads MGHRA; CDR2 reads YSYEKL. The CDR3 is CASLGQGYNEQFF. CDR3 DNA: TGCGCCAGCCTCGGGCAGGGGTATAATGAGCAGTTCTTC.

V is TRBV10-3 and J is TRBJ1-1, with 8 bases that match TRBD1. This CDR3 region has 15 residues. Trimming at V came to 2 bases and at J to 3 bases, leaving 5 bases not matched to a gene. Per germline, CDR1 ENHRY and CDR2 SYGVKD. CDR3 region: CAISEGTGLDTEAFF. The CDR3 bases are TGTGCCATCAGTGAGGGGACAGGATTGGACACTGAAGCTTTCTTT.

The chain couples TRBV6-5 to TRBJ1-2, with 10 bases aligning to TRBD1. V lost 0 bases, J lost 12 bases, and 4 bases stayed unmatched. CDR1 MNHEY and CDR2 SVGAGI come from the germline V gene. This CDR3 has 13 residues. The CDR3 DNA sequence: TGTGCCAGCAGTTACTCGGGGGGACAGGGGAACACCTTC. Its protein is CASSYSGGQGNTF.

This clone was counted a few times. The rearrangement links TRBV7-9 to TRBJ2-6; 10 bases are shared with TRBD1. CDR3 length: 18 amino acids. The V gene end was trimmed by 3 bases and the J gene end by 0 bases; junction bases not matched to a gene: 5. The germline CDR1 and CDR2 sequences are SEHNR and FQNEAQ (reference sequence). The CDR3 protein is CASSFGTGANSGANVLTF. The DNA for the CDR3 is TGTGCCAGCAGCTTTGGGACAGGGGCTAACTCTGGGGCCAACGTCCTGACTTTC.

The chain has TRBV28 and TRBJ1-2; D possibly corresponds to TRBD1 (6 bases). The V end lost 6 bases, the J end lost 4 bases, and 21 bases lay between the germline ends. The germline V gene encodes CDR1 MDHEN and CDR2 SYDVKM. The CDR3 has 16 amino acids. The CDR3 here is CASSTRRGASSYGYTF. For the CDR3, the DNA is TGTGCCAGCAGCACCCGACGGGGGGCGAGTTCCTATGGCTACACCTTC.

V usage is TRBV4-1 and J usage is TRBJ2-5; 10 nucleotides line up with TRBD2. Germline CDR1 reads MGHRA; CDR2 reads YSYEKL. The CDR3 has 17 residues. After removal of 4 bases from V and 5 bases from J, the junction contained 13 bases not matched to a gene. In DNA form, the CDR3 reads TGCGCCAGCAGCCGCACACTTACTAGCGGGGTTCGGGAGACCCAGTACTTC. The encoded protein is CASSRTLTSGVRETQYF.

The CDR3 spells CASSPDGRLEQYF. CDR3 DNA sequence: TGTGCCAGCAGCCCGGATGGGCGTTTAGAGCAGTACTTC. The rearrangement joins TRBV7-9 to TRBJ2-7, with D unclear. This CDR3 has 13 amino acids. The germline CDR1 and CDR2 sequences are SEHNR and FQNEAQ (reference sequence). Trimming removed 5 bases at V and 7 bases at J, with 15 bases between.

The chain has TRBV28 and TRBJ2-7; perhaps TRBD1 as D (6 bases). V lost 4 bases and J lost 6, with 10 bases in between. Germline loops: CDR1 MDHEN, CDR2 SYDVKM. The CDR3 sequence is 12 residues long. The CDR3 DNA is TGTGCCAGCAGTTCAGGGGTCCGCGAGCAGTACTTC. Translated, it gives CASSSGVREQYF.

The chain recombines TRBV13 with TRBJ2-7, with 7 bases aligning to TRBD1. The CDR3 length is 14 residues. V lost 1 base to trimming and J lost 6 bases; unmatched junction nucleotides: 6. Per germline, CDR1 PRHDT and CDR2 FYEKMQ (reference sequence). In DNA form, the CDR3 reads TGTGCCAGCAGCTTAGCAGGGGGAAGAATCGAGCAGTACTTC. This sequence encodes CASSLAGGRIEQYF.

The chain employs TRBV21-1 and TRBJ2-3; the listed D gene, TRBD2, was not tested against the DNA. TRBV21-1 is noted as a pseudogene. CDR3 length: 15 residues. CDR3 sequence (DNA): TGTGCCAGCAGCATCGCGGGGGATTCGGAAGATACGCAGTATTTT. Protein sequence: CASSIAGDSEDTQYF.

The genes are TRBV2 and TRBJ2-3, with 15 bases identical to TRBD2. Per the germline V gene, CDR1 is SNHLY and CDR2 is FYNNEI. V was clipped by 7 bases and J by 10 bases; unmatched bases: 6. This CDR3 contains 14 residues. CDR3 DNA: TGTGCCAGCACTCCGGGACTAGCGGGAGGCCCGCAGTATTTT. Translating gives CASTPGLAGGPQYF.

This clone has more than one count but fewer than ten. This rearrangement joins TRBV7-8 to TRBJ2-6; D possibly corresponds to TRBD2 (7 bases). Trimming took 2 bases from V and 4 from J, leaving 18 bases between them. Germline V gene data show CDR1 as SGHVS and CDR2 as FQNEAQ. This CDR3 has 18 amino acids. CDR3 coding DNA: TGTGCCAGCAGCTTAAGGGGAGGGGGGGGGCGAGGGGCCAACGTCCTGACTTTC. Its protein is CASSLRGGGGRGANVLTF. Complete variable domain (other parts from reference TRBV7-8 and TRBJ2-6): GAGVSQSPRYKVAKRGQDVALRCDPISGHVSLFWYQQALGQGPEFLTYFQNEAQLDKSGLPSDRFFAERPEGSVSTLKIQRTQQEDSAVYLCASSLRGGGGRGANVLTFGAGSRLTVL.

V is TRBV5-1 and J is TRBJ2-7; TRBD1 is a possible D gene (6 bases). The CDR3 contains 16 residues. Germline V gene sequence: CDR1 SGHRS, CDR2 YFSETQ. The germline V and J ends were trimmed by 0 bases and 3 bases, with 16 bases remaining between them. CDR3 nucleotide sequence: TGCGCCAGCAGCTTGGTAGGTTCAGGGGCGAGCTACGAGCAGTACTTC. It yields the protein CASSLVGSGASYEQYF.

The chain employs TRBV19 and TRBJ2-7; unclear D gene. The germline V gene has CDR1 LNHDA and CDR2 SQIVND (reference sequence). V was pared by 3 bases and J by 4 bases, with 16 bases between. CDR3 length: 15 residues. The CDR3 spells CASSIADTESYEQYF. The DNA for the CDR3 is TGTGCCAGTAGTATCGCCGACACGGAAAGTTACGAGCAGTACTTC.

The chain joins TRBV10-3 to TRBJ1-1, with D possibly TRBD1 on 6 matching bases. Trimming took 6 bases from V and 11 from J, leaving 19 bases between them. The CDR3 contains 13 residues. Germline V gene lookup returns CDR1 ENHRY and CDR2 SYGVKD. The CDR3 protein is CAIRGAQATRAFF. DNA for the CDR3: TGTGCCATCAGGGGGGCCCAGGCCACAAGGGCTTTCTTT.

The CDR3 coding sequence is TGTGCCAGCAGCTTATCGAGCACAGATACGCAGTATTTT. Translated: CASSLSSTDTQYF. This chain connects TRBV7-3 to TRBJ2-3, with unresolved D. The CDR3 extends over 13 amino acids. V lost 2 bases and J 0 bases, leaving 3 bases between the germline ends. CDR1 and CDR2 from the germline V gene are SGHTA and FQGTGA.

This clone was observed a single time. The V and J genes are TRBV27 and TRBJ2-7; 7 bases are shared with TRBD1. Germline lookup yields CDR1 MNHEY and CDR2 SMNVEV (reference sequence). The CDR3 has 15 residues. The V gene end was trimmed by 5 bases and the J gene end by 5 bases; junction bases not matched to a gene: 12. The CDR3 is CASSLPGQSPHEQYF. In nucleotides, the CDR3 is TGTGCCAGCAGTCTCCCGGGACAGTCGCCTCACGAGCAGTACTTC.